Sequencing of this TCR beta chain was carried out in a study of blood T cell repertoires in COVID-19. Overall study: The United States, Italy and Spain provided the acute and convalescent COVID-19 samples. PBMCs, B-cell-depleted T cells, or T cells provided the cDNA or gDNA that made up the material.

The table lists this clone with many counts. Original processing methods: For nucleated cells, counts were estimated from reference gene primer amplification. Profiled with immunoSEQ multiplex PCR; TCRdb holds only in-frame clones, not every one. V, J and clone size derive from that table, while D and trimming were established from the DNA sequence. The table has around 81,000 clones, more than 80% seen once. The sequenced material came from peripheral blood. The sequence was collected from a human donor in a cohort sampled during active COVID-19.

CDR3 sequence (DNA): TGTGCCAGCAGCTTTGGGGGGGTCTCGAGGAACGAGCAGTACTTC. It codes for CASSFGGVSRNEQYF. This chain connects TRBV5-6 to TRBJ2-7, with 7 bases lining up with TRBD2. J was trimmed by 5 bases and V by 2 bases; bases with no gene match: 10. This CDR3 spans 15 amino acids. Germline V gives CDR1 SGHDT, CDR2 YYEEEE.